One and the same sample provided the 8 T cell receptor beta chains below, sequenced in a study of T cell repertoires in ileal Crohn's disease. Time point in this sample: neoterminal ileum biopsy at postoperative endoscopy, about 6 months after surgery. Assay used: immunoSEQ multiplex PCR; TCRdb lists only in-frame clones, some missing. The sample has approximately 11,000 clones, roughly 72% seen once. Sequenced material: ileal tissue. The receptor source for this set is an adult with Crohn's disease.

The chain carries TRBV29-1 and TRBJ2-7; maybe TRBD1 (6 bases). Trimming cost V 7 bases and J 0 bases, with 13 bases left between them. Germline CDR1 SQVTM, CDR2 ANQGSEA. The CDR3 runs 13 residues. CDR3 coding DNA: TGCAGCGCCCGGACAGCGAGCTCCTACGAGCAGTACTTC. Protein: CSARTASSYEQYF.

CDR3 sequence: CSAVGQFYEQYF. CDR3 nucleotides: TGCAGCGCCGTTGGACAGTTCTACGAGCAGTACTTC. The J gene is TRBJ2-7, the V gene TRBV29-1, with a possible D match to TRBD1 (6 bases). Germline V gene data show CDR1 as SQVTM and CDR2 as ANQGSEA. This CDR3 spans 12 amino acids. V was pared by 7 bases and J by 3 bases, with 13 bases between.

This chain joins TRBV18 and TRBJ1-1; D gene uncertain. Germline CDR1 KGHSH, CDR2 LQKENI. Deletions cut 4 bases from V and 1 base from J, with 10 bases between. This CDR3 has 14 amino acids. The CDR3 protein is CASSLADGNTEAFF. DNA for the CDR3: TGTGCCAGCTCACTAGCGGACGGGAACACTGAAGCTTTCTTT.

The gene calls are TRBV5-1 and TRBJ2-7; 7 bases are a match to TRBD2. The germline V gene encodes CDR1 SGHRS and CDR2 YFSETQ. J lost 0 bases, V lost 0 bases, and 6 bases had no gene match. CDR3 length equals 16 residues. The CDR3 region is CASSLGGGSSSYEQYF. In DNA, the CDR3 is TGCGCCAGCAGCTTGGGGGGAGGGTCTAGCTCCTACGAGCAGTACTTC.

This sequence joins TRBV29-1 and TRBJ1-1; possibly TRBD1 for D (5 bases). The CDR3 loop spans 12 amino acids. The V gene lost 8 bases and the J gene lost 6 bases, with 16 bases spanning the gap. CDR1 is SQVTM, CDR2 ANQGSEA, per germline. The CDR3 region has the DNA TGCAGCACTAAATCTCCGGGGGCTGAAGCTTTCTTT. Translating it yields CSTKSPGAEAFF.

In this sample, this clone turned up a few times. This sequence joins TRBV5-5 and TRBJ2-7; TRBD2 aligns across 8 bases. The CDR3 runs 15 residues. The V segment lost 1 base and the J segment 0 bases; nucleotides outside the gene matches: 3. Germline V lookup: CDR1 SGHKS, CDR2 YYEKEE (reference sequence). CDR3 loop: CASSLTREASYEQYF. The CDR3 DNA follows: TGTGCCAGCAGCTTGACGCGGGAGGCCTCCTACGAGCAGTACTTC.

The gene calls are TRBV25-1 and TRBJ2-1, with 8 positions matching TRBD2. Germline trimming cut 6 bases from V and 8 bases from J; bases unmatched to any gene: 9. Germline V gene sequence: CDR1 MGHDK, CDR2 SYGVNS. The CDR3 has 14 residues. This CDR3 is CASSLAGPRYEQFF. The CDR3 bases are TGTGCCAGCAGCCTAGCGGGCCCCCGGTATGAGCAGTTCTTC. Full variable domain (rest looked up from reference TRBV25-1 and TRBJ2-1): EADIYQTPRYLVIGTGKKITLECSQTMGHDKMYWYQQDPGMELHLIHYSYGVNSTEKGDLSSESTVSRIRTEHFPLTLESARPSHTSQYLCASSLAGPRYEQFFGPGTRLTVL.

The chain recombines TRBV4-1 with TRBJ1-1, with TRBD1 identical over 12 bases. The CDR3 length is 19 residues. Germline loops: CDR1 MGHRA, CDR2 YSYEKL. Losses at the gene ends were 2 bases for V and 5 bases for J; bases not matched to a gene: 15. The DNA for the CDR3 is TGCGCCAGCAGCCAAAAAGCCGGGACAGGGGGCGCGGGGGGTACTGAAGCTTTCTTT. This encodes CASSQKAGTGGAGGTEAFF.